A selection of T cell receptor beta chains follows, all from one sample in a study of T cell changes during pregnancy in multiple sclerosis. Profiling relied on immunoSEQ multiplex PCR, and the TCRdb table lists in-frame clones only, not all of them. The table records about 52,000 clones, approximately 94% of them present only once. Sequencing was performed on CD4+ T cells from peripheral blood mononuclear cells, taken before pregnancy. The source of these receptors is a female donor with multiple sclerosis, enrolled in a pregnancy study. Each CDR3 is given with its conserved first and last residue. Each record gives: J gene, D gene, clone size, V gene, CDR3 DNA, CDR3 protein. The D gene is left open where the match is weak. Not every row has a clone size; where given, it reads once, few, many or a size class.

j_gene: TRBJ2-7
d_gene: .
abundance: .
v_gene: TRBV7-8
CDR3nt: TGTGCCAGCAGCTCCCCTTTGAGGGTAAGGGTAGGGCCCTACGAGCAGTACTTC
CDR3aa: CASSSPLRVRVGPYEQYF

j_gene: TRBJ2-1
d_gene: .
abundance: once
v_gene: TRBV4-1
CDR3nt: TGCGCCAGCAGCCGGGTAGCGGGACAGTCCTACAATGAGCAGTTCTTC
CDR3aa: CASSRVAGQSYNEQFF

j_gene: TRBJ1-5
d_gene: .
abundance: .
v_gene: TRBV15
CDR3nt: TGTGCCACCAGCAGCGCGCGGAGGTCGGGCAATCAGCCCCAGCATTTT
CDR3aa: CATSSARRSGNQPQHF

j_gene: TRBJ1-3
d_gene: .
abundance: .
v_gene: TRBV27
CDR3nt: TGTGCCAGCAGTTCACAGGGATTGGCTGGAAACACCATATATTTT
CDR3aa: CASSSQGLAGNTIYF

j_gene: TRBJ2-7
d_gene: .
abundance: .
v_gene: TRBV7-9
CDR3nt: TGTGCCAGCAGCACGGGACACGATATTGGATCCTACGAGCAGTACTTC
CDR3aa: CASSTGHDIGSYEQYF

j_gene: TRBJ1-2
d_gene: TRBD1
abundance: .
v_gene: TRBV14
CDR3nt: TGTGCCAGCAGCCTCGCAGGGGGGAAGGGTGGCTACACCTTC
CDR3aa: CASSLAGGKGGYTF

j_gene: TRBJ2-7
d_gene: .
abundance: .
v_gene: TRBV20-1
CDR3nt: TGCAGTGCCCTTCCGGGATACGAGCAGTACTTC
CDR3aa: CSALPGYEQYF

j_gene: TRBJ2-1
d_gene: .
abundance: .
v_gene: TRBV19
CDR3nt: TGTGCCAGTAGTATTCCCCTGGGGGCGGGAGTGAGGAATGAGCAGTTCTTC
CDR3aa: CASSIPLGAGVRNEQFF

j_gene: TRBJ1-1
d_gene: TRBD1
abundance: .
v_gene: TRBV6-5
CDR3nt: TGTGCCAGCAGTTACGAGCAGGGGGGTGATGCTTTCTTT
CDR3aa: CASSYEQGGDAFF

j_gene: TRBJ2-1
d_gene: TRBD2
abundance: .
v_gene: TRBV5-1
CDR3nt: TGCGCCAGCAGCTTGCGCGGGAGGGGGGACAATGAGCAGTTCTTC
CDR3aa: CASSLRGRGDNEQFF

j_gene: TRBJ1-2
d_gene: .
abundance: .
v_gene: TRBV19
CDR3nt: TGTGCCAGTAGTGTGACAGTTCGCTATGGCTACACCTTC
CDR3aa: CASSVTVRYGYTF

j_gene: TRBJ2-1
d_gene: TRBD2
abundance: .
v_gene: TRBV28
CDR3nt: TGTGCCAGCAGTACGCGACTAGCGGGAGACGCGGTCTTC
CDR3aa: CASSTRLAGDAVF

j_gene: TRBJ1-5
d_gene: .
abundance: .
v_gene: TRBV6-1
CDR3nt: TGTGCCAGCAGTGAACAGGGTGGTAATCAGCCCCAGCATTTT
CDR3aa: CASSEQGGNQPQHF

j_gene: TRBJ2-5
d_gene: .
abundance: .
v_gene: TRBV7-2
CDR3nt: TGTGCCAGCAGTTCCGGGGTAACTCGACCACCTCGGAGGGAGACCCAGTACTTC
CDR3aa: CASSSGVTRPPRRETQYF

j_gene: TRBJ2-5
d_gene: .
abundance: .
v_gene: TRBV21-1
CDR3nt: TGTGCCAGCAGCAAACCATGGACTAGCGGGAATACAGAGACCCAGTACTTC
CDR3aa: CASSKPWTSGNTETQYF

j_gene: TRBJ2-7
d_gene: TRBD2
abundance: .
v_gene: TRBV19
CDR3nt: TGTGCCAGTAGTCCGAGGACTAGCGGGGTACCCTACGAGCAGTACTTC
CDR3aa: CASSPRTSGVPYEQYF

j_gene: TRBJ2-3
d_gene: TRBD2
abundance: once
v_gene: TRBV10-3
CDR3nt: TGTGCCATCAGTGAATCGGGGGAGGGTGGGGATACGCAGTATTTT
CDR3aa: CAISESGEGGDTQYF

j_gene: TRBJ2-2
d_gene: .
abundance: .
v_gene: TRBV10-3
CDR3nt: TGTGCCATCGGGCAGAACACGAACACCGGGGAGCTGTTTTTT
CDR3aa: CAIGQNTNTGELFF

j_gene: TRBJ2-7
d_gene: TRBD1
abundance: .
v_gene: TRBV5-1
CDR3nt: TGCGCCAGCAGCCCGGGACAGGGCCTCTCCTACGAGCAGTACTTC
CDR3aa: CASSPGQGLSYEQYF

j_gene: TRBJ1-1
d_gene: .
abundance: .
v_gene: TRBV28
CDR3nt: TGTGCCAGCAGTTCCCCGACTGCCTCTTATGGAGCTTTCTTT
CDR3aa: CASSSPTASYGAFF

j_gene: TRBJ2-2
d_gene: .
abundance: .
v_gene: TRBV11-3
CDR3nt: TGTGCCAGCAGCTTCTCAGGGGTGGCCACCGGGGAGCTGTTTTTT
CDR3aa: CASSFSGVATGELFF

j_gene: TRBJ2-5
d_gene: TRBD2
abundance: .
v_gene: TRBV9
CDR3nt: TGTGCCAGCAGCGGGCGGGAGGGACGGGAGACCCAGTACTTC
CDR3aa: CASSGREGRETQYF

j_gene: TRBJ1-3
d_gene: TRBD1
abundance: once
v_gene: TRBV27
CDR3nt: TGTGCCAGCGGCAGGGGGTCTGGAAACACCATATATTTT
CDR3aa: CASGRGSGNTIYF

j_gene: TRBJ2-1
d_gene: TRBD2
abundance: .
v_gene: TRBV15
CDR3nt: TGTGCCACCAGCAGAGTCAGACTAGCGGGAGATGAGCAGTTCTTC
CDR3aa: CATSRVRLAGDEQFF

j_gene: TRBJ1-4
d_gene: .
abundance: .
v_gene: TRBV5-1
CDR3nt: TGCGCCACCCGTGGGGGCGGAACTAATGAAAAACTGTTTTTT
CDR3aa: CATRGGGTNEKLFF

j_gene: TRBJ1-4
d_gene: .
abundance: .
v_gene: TRBV5-4
CDR3nt: TGTGCCAGCAGCGGGGCCAATGAAAAACTGTTTTTT
CDR3aa: CASSGANEKLFF

j_gene: TRBJ2-3
d_gene: .
abundance: .
v_gene: TRBV28
CDR3nt: TGTGCCAGCAGTTTTTTGACGGGGGATACGCAGTATTTT
CDR3aa: CASSFLTGDTQYF

j_gene: TRBJ2-7
d_gene: TRBD2
abundance: .
v_gene: TRBV27
CDR3nt: TGTGCCAGCAGTTGGAGCGGGGGGCGGTACGAGCAGTACTTC
CDR3aa: CASSWSGGRYEQYF

j_gene: TRBJ1-5
d_gene: .
abundance: .
v_gene: TRBV6-1
CDR3nt: TGTGCCAGCAGTGAATGGGGAGGGCAGCCCCAGCATTTT
CDR3aa: CASSEWGGQPQHF

j_gene: TRBJ2-1
d_gene: TRBD2
abundance: .
v_gene: TRBV7-2
CDR3nt: TGTGCCAGCAGCGTCAGGCCCGCCGGGACTAGCGGGAATGAGCAGTTCTTC
CDR3aa: CASSVRPAGTSGNEQFF

j_gene: TRBJ1-5
d_gene: TRBD1
abundance: .
v_gene: TRBV19
CDR3nt: TGTGCCAGTAGGTCCACAGGGGGCTCAAATCAGCCCCAGCATTTT
CDR3aa: CASRSTGGSNQPQHF

j_gene: TRBJ1-2
d_gene: TRBD1
abundance: .
v_gene: TRBV4-2
CDR3nt: TGTGCCAGCAGCGGATTACTTCCGGGACAGGGGGCCCATGGCTACACCTTC
CDR3aa: CASSGLLPGQGAHGYTF

j_gene: TRBJ1-3
d_gene: .
abundance: .
v_gene: TRBV6-5
CDR3nt: TGTGCCAGCAGTCCTTCTAGGAGCTCTGGAAACACCATATATTTT
CDR3aa: CASSPSRSSGNTIYF

j_gene: TRBJ2-3
d_gene: .
abundance: .
v_gene: TRBV19
CDR3nt: TGTGCCAGTAGTATAGGTAGAGGAGATACGCAGTATTTT
CDR3aa: CASSIGRGDTQYF

j_gene: TRBJ1-4
d_gene: TRBD1
abundance: .
v_gene: TRBV19
CDR3nt: TGTGCCAGTAGCCCGCGGACAGGGGGTTTGGAAAAACTGTTTTTT
CDR3aa: CASSPRTGGLEKLFF

j_gene: TRBJ2-5
d_gene: TRBD2
abundance: once
v_gene: TRBV7-2
CDR3nt: TGTGCCAGCAGCTTAGCGCTGGCTAGCGGGAGTGAGACCCAGTACTTC
CDR3aa: CASSLALASGSETQYF

j_gene: TRBJ1-1
d_gene: .
abundance: .
v_gene: TRBV5-1
CDR3nt: TGCGCCAGCAGCTTAGGGGGGGAGAACACTGAAGCTTTCTTT
CDR3aa: CASSLGGENTEAFF

j_gene: TRBJ2-2
d_gene: .
abundance: .
v_gene: TRBV2
CDR3nt: TGTGCCAGCAGTGTATCAGGCACCGGGGAGCTGTTTTTT
CDR3aa: CASSVSGTGELFF

j_gene: TRBJ2-1
d_gene: .
abundance: .
v_gene: TRBV5-1
CDR3nt: TGCGCCAGCAGCTTGGATAGGGGAACACTTGGGAATGAGCAGTTCTTC
CDR3aa: CASSLDRGTLGNEQFF

j_gene: TRBJ1-2
d_gene: .
abundance: .
v_gene: TRBV5-6
CDR3nt: TGTGCCAGCAGCCTCGGACACAGCTATGGGGGCTACACCTTC
CDR3aa: CASSLGHSYGGYTF

j_gene: TRBJ1-5
d_gene: .
abundance: .
v_gene: TRBV28
CDR3nt: TGTGCCAGCAGTTTACGGGGGGCAGGGAATCAGCCCCAGCATTTT
CDR3aa: CASSLRGAGNQPQHF

j_gene: TRBJ1-1
d_gene: .
abundance: once
v_gene: TRBV25-1
CDR3nt: TGTGCCAGCAGTGAAGGGGGCGGGGGTGAAGCTTTCTTT
CDR3aa: CASSEGGGGEAFF

j_gene: TRBJ1-2
d_gene: TRBD1
abundance: .
v_gene: TRBV7-8
CDR3nt: TGTGCCAGCAGCCCCCAGGGACAGGGTGCCTATGGCTACACCTTC
CDR3aa: CASSPQGQGAYGYTF

j_gene: TRBJ1-2
d_gene: .
abundance: .
v_gene: TRBV7-6
CDR3nt: TGTGCCAGCAGCTCTCAAAATCTGGGGCAGGGTGGCTACACCTTC
CDR3aa: CASSSQNLGQGGYTF

j_gene: TRBJ2-5
d_gene: TRBD1
abundance: .
v_gene: TRBV5-4
CDR3nt: TGTGCCAGCAGCTCTGGCGGACAGGGGAAAGAGACCCAGTACTTC
CDR3aa: CASSSGGQGKETQYF

j_gene: TRBJ2-2
d_gene: .
abundance: .
v_gene: TRBV5-1
CDR3nt: TGCGCCAGCAGCACGCAGGGGGGTCCGAACACCGGGGAGCTGTTTTTT
CDR3aa: CASSTQGGPNTGELFF

j_gene: TRBJ1-6
d_gene: .
abundance: .
v_gene: TRBV4-2
CDR3nt: TGTGCCAGCAGCCAAAACGGACTCGCGGTCCACTTT
CDR3aa: CASSQNGLAVHF

j_gene: TRBJ2-3
d_gene: TRBD2
abundance: once
v_gene: TRBV9
CDR3nt: TGTGCCAGCAGCGGACCCCGACTAGCGGGAGGCGGTACGCAGTATTTT
CDR3aa: CASSGPRLAGGGTQYF

j_gene: TRBJ2-5
d_gene: .
abundance: .
v_gene: TRBV25-1
CDR3nt: TGTGCCAGCTCGAGTCGGGAACAGGGTGGGGAGACCCAGTACTTC
CDR3aa: CASSSREQGGETQYF

j_gene: TRBJ2-1
d_gene: TRBD2
abundance: .
v_gene: TRBV15
CDR3nt: TGTGCCACCAGCAGGGAAGGACTAGCCGGGCCCAATGAGCAGTTCTTC
CDR3aa: CATSREGLAGPNEQFF

j_gene: TRBJ1-1
d_gene: TRBD1
abundance: .
v_gene: TRBV7-8
CDR3nt: TGTGCCAGCAGCTTAGAGTTCCAGGGGGCGACTGGAGCTTTCTTT
CDR3aa: CASSLEFQGATGAFF

j_gene: TRBJ1-2
d_gene: .
abundance: .
v_gene: TRBV19
CDR3nt: TGTGCCAGTAGTGCCAGGGGCGAAAACTATGGCTACACCTTC
CDR3aa: CASSARGENYGYTF

j_gene: TRBJ2-1
d_gene: TRBD2
abundance: .
v_gene: TRBV9
CDR3nt: TGTGCCAGCAGCGGAAGTGGGACTAGCGGGAGGAATCAGAATGAGCAGTTCTTC
CDR3aa: CASSGSGTSGRNQNEQFF

j_gene: TRBJ2-2
d_gene: TRBD1
abundance: .
v_gene: TRBV5-1
CDR3nt: TGCGCCAGCAGCTTAACAGGGGCAGGAACCGGGGAGCTGTTTTTT
CDR3aa: CASSLTGAGTGELFF